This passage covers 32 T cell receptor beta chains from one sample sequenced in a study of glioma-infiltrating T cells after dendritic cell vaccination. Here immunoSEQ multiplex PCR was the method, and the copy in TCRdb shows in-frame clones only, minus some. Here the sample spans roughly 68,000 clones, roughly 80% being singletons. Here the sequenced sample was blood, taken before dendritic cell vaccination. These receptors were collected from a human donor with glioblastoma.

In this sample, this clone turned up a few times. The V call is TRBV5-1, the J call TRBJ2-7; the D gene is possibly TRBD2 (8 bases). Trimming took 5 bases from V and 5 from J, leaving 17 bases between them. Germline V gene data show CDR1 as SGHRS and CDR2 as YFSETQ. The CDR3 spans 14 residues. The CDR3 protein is CASRAGGLGDEQYF. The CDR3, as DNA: TGCGCCAGCAGGGCAGGGGGACTAGGGGACGAGCAGTACTTC.

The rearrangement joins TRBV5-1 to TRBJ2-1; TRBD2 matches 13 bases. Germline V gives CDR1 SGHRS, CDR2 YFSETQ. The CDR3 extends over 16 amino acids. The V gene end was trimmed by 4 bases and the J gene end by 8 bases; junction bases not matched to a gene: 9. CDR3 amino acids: CASSITSGGALDEQFF. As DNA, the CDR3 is TGCGCCAGCAGCATTACTAGCGGGGGGGCTCTCGATGAGCAGTTCTTC. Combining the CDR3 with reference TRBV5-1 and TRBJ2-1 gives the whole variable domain KAGVTQTPRYLIKTRGQQVTLSCSPISGHRSVSWYQQTPGQGLQFLFEYFSETQRNKGNFPGRFSGRQFSNSRSEMNVSTLELGDSALYLCASSITSGGALDEQFFGPGTRLTVL.

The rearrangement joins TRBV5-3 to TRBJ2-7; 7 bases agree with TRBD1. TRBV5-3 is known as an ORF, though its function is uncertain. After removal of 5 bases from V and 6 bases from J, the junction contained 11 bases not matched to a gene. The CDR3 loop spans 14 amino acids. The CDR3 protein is CARRNTQGLGEQYF. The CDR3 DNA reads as TGTGCCAGAAGGAATACACAGGGGCTTGGCGAGCAGTACTTC.

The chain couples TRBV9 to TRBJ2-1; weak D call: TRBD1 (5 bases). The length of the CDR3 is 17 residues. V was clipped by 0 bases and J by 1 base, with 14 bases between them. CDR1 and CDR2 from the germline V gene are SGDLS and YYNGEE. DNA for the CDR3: TGTGCCAGCAGCGTAGCAGGGATACCCCCTTCCTACAATGAGCAGTTCTTC. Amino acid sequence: CASSVAGIPPSYNEQFF.

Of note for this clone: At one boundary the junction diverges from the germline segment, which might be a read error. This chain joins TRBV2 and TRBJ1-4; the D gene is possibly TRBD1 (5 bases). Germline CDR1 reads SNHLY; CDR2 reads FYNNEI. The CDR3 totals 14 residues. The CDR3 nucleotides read TGTGCCAGCAGCAACCCAGTGGTAATGAAAGGGGCGGTTTTT. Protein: CASSNPVVMKGAVF.

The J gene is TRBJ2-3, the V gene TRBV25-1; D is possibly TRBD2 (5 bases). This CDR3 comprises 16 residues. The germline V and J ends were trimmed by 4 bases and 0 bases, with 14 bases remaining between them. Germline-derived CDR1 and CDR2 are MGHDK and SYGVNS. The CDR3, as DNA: TGTGCCAGCAGTGTACTACAAGACTACAGCACAGATACGCAGTATTTT. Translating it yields CASSVLQDYSTDTQYF. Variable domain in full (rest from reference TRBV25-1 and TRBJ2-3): EADIYQTPRYLVIGTGKKITLECSQTMGHDKMYWYQQDPGMELHLIHYSYGVNSTEKGDLSSESTVSRIRTEHFPLTLESARPSHTSQYLCASSVLQDYSTDTQYFGPGTRLTVL.

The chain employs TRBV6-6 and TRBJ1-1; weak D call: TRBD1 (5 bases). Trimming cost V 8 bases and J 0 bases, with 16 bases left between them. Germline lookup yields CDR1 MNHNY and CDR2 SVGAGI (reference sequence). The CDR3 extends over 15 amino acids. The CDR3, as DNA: TGTGCCAGCCGACCTACGGGGGGGATGAACACTGAAGCTTTCTTT. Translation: CASRPTGGMNTEAFF.

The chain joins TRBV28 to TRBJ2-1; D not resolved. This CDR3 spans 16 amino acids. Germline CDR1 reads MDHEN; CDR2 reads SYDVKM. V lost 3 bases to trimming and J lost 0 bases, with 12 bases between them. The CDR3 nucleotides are TGTGCCAGCAGTTTGTTAGACTCCAGCTCCTACAATGAGCAGTTCTTC. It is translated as CASSLLDSSSYNEQFF.

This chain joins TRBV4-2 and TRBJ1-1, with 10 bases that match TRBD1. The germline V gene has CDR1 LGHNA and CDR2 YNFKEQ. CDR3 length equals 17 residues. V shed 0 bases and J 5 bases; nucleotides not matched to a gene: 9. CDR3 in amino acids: CASSQEGTGARWTEAFF. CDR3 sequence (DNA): TGTGCCAGCAGCCAAGAAGGGACAGGGGCTAGGTGGACTGAAGCTTTCTTT.

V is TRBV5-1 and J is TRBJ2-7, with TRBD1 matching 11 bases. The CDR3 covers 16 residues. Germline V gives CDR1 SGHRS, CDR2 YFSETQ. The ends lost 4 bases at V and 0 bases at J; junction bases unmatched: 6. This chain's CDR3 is CASSGRTGGFSYEQYF. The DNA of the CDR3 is TGCGCCAGCAGCGGTAGGACAGGGGGCTTCTCCTACGAGCAGTACTTC.

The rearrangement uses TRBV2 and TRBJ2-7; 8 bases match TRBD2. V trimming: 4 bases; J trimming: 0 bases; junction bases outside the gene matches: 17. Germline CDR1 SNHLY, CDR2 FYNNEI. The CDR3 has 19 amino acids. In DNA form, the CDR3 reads TGTGCCAGCAGTGTCCCCGACTCGATCCAGCGGGGGCCCTCCTACGAGCAGTACTTC. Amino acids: CASSVPDSIQRGPSYEQYF.

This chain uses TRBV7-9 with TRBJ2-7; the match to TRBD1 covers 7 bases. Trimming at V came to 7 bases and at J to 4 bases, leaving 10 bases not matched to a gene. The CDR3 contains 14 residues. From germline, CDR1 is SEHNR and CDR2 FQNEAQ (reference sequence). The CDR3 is CASTLTGTEYEQYF. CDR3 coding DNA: TGTGCCAGCACCCTGACCGGGACAGAGTACGAGCAGTACTTC. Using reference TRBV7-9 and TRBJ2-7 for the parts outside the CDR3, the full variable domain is DTGVSQNPRHKITKRGQNVTFRCDPISEHNRLYWYRQTLGQGPEFLTYFQNEAQLEKSRLLSDRFSAERPKGSFSTLEIQRTEQGDSAMYLCASTLTGTEYEQYFGPGTRLTVT.

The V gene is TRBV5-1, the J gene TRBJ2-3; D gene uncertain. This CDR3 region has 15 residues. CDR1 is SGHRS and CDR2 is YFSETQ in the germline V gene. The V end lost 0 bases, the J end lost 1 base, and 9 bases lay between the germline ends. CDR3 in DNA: TGCGCCAGCAGCTTGGCCGTAGTCGGCACAGATACGCAGTATTTT. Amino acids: CASSLAVVGTDTQYF.

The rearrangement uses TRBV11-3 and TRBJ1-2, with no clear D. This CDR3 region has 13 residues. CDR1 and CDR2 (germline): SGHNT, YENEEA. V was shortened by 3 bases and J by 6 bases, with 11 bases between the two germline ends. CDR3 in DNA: TGTGCCAGCAGCTTTAGGAGCGGGGATGGCTACACCTTC. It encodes CASSFRSGDGYTF.

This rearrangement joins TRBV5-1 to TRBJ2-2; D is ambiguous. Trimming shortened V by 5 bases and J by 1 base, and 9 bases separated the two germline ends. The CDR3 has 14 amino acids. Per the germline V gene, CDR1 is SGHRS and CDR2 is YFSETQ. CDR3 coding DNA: TGCGCCAGCAGTTTAACGGTGAACACCGGGGAGCTGTTTTTT. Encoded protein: CASSLTVNTGELFF.

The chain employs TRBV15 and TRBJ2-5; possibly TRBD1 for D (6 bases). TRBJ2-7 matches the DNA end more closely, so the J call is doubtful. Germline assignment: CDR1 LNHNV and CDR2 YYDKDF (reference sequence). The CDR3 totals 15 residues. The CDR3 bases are TGTGCCACCAGCACAGGACCTGACAGGAACTACGAGCAGTACTTC. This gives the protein CATSTGPDRNYEQYF.

The CDR3 region is CASSSYLSGTGSHEQYF. CDR3 nucleotide sequence: TGTGCCAGCAGTTCCTACCTCTCCGGGACAGGGTCTCACGAGCAGTACTTC. This chain uses TRBV27 with TRBJ2-7, with 9 bases lining up with TRBD1. This CDR3 region has 17 residues. With 4 bases clipped from V and 5 bases from J, the junction kept 15 bases outside the gene matches. Germline assignment: CDR1 MNHEY and CDR2 SMNVEV (reference sequence).

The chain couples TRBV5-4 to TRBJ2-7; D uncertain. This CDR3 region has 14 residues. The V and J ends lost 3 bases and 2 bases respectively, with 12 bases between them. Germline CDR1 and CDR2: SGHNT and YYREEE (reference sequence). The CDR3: CASSSPGRPYEQYF. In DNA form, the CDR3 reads TGTGCCAGCAGCTCCCCAGGCCGTCCCTACGAGCAGTACTTC.

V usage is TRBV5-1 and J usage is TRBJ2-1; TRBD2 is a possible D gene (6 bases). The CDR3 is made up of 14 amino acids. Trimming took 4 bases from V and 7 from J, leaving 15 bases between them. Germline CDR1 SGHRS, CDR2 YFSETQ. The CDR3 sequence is CASSHGFGGNEQFF. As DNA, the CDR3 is TGCGCCAGCAGCCACGGTTTTGGGGGGAATGAGCAGTTCTTC.

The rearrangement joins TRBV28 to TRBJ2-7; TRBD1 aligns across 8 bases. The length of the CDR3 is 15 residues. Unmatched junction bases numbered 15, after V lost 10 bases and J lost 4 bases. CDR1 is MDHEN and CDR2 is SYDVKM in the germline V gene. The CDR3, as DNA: TGTGCCACCCAGCCGGACAGGGTTAATCTATACGAGCAGTACTTC. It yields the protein CATQPDRVNLYEQYF.

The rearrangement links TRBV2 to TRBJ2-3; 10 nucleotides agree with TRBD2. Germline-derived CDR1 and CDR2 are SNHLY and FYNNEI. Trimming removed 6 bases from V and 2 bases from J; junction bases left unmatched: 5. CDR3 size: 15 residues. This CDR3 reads CASRRTSGDTDTQYF. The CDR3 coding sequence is TGTGCCAGCAGGCGGACTAGCGGTGACACAGATACGCAGTATTTT.

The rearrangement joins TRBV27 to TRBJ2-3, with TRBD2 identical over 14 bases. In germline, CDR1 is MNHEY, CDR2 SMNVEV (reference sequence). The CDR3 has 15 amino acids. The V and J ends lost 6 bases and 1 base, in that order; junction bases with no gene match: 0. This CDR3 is CASRGLAGGTDTQYF. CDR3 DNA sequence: TGTGCCAGCAGGGGACTAGCGGGGGGCACAGATACGCAGTATTTT.

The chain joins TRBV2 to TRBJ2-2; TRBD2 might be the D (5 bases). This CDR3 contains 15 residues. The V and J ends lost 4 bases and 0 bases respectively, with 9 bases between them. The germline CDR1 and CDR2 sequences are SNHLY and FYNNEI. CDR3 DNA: TGTGCCAGCAGTGGTCTAGCAGCGAACACCGGGGAGCTGTTTTTT. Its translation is CASSGLAANTGELFF.

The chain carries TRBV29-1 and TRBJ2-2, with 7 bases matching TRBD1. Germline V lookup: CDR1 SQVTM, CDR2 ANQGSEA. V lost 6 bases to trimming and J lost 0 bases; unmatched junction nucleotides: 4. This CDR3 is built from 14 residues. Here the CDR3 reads CSVTGTANTGELFF. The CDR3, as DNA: TGCAGCGTAACCGGGACAGCGAACACCGGGGAGCTGTTTTTT.

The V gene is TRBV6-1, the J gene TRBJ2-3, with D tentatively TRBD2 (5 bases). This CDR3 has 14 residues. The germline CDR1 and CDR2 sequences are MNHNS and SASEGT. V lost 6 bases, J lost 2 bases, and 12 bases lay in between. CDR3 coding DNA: TGTGCCAGCAGCCCTGCGGGCCTCACAGATACGCAGTATTTT. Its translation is CASSPAGLTDTQYF.

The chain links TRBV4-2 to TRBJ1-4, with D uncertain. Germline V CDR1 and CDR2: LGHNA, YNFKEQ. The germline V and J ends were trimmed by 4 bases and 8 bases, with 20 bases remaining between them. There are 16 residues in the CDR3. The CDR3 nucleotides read TGTGCCAGCAGCCGGGCGGGAGGCGTCCCTGGCGAAAAACTGTTTTTT. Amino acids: CASSRAGGVPGEKLFF.

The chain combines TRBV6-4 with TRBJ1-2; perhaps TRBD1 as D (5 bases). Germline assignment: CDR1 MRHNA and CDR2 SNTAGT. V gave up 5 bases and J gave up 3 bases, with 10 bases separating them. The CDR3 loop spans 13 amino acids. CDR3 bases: TGTGCCAGCAGTCAGGGCGTAGACTATGGCTACACCTTC. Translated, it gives CASSQGVDYGYTF.

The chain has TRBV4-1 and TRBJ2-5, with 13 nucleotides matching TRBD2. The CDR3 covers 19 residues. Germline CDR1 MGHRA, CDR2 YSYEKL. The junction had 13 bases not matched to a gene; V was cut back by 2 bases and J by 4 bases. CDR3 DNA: TGCGCCAGCAGCCAACCCAAACTAGCGGGGGGGCGGGGTAGAGAGACCCAGTACTTC. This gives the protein CASSQPKLAGGRGRETQYF.

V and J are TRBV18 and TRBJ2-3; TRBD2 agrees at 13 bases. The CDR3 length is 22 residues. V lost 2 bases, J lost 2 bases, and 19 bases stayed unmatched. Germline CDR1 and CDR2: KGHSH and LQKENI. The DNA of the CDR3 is TGTGCCAGCTCACCAGGTTCGGGGGACCAACCCGGGACTAGCGGGGACACAGATACGCAGTATTTT. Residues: CASSPGSGDQPGTSGDTDTQYF.

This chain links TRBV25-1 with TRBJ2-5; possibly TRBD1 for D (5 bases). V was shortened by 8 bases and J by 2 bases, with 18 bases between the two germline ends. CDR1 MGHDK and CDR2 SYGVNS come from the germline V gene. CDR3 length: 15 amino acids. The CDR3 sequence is CASGQFGARQETQYF. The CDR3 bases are TGTGCCAGCGGGCAGTTTGGGGCTAGACAAGAGACCCAGTACTTC.

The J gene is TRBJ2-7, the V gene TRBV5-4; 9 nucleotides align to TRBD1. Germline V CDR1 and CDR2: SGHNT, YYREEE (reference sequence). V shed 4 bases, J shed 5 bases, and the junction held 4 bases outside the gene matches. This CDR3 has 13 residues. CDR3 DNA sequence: TGTGCCAGCAGCGGACAGGGGACGGACGAGCAGTACTTC. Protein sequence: CASSGQGTDEQYF.

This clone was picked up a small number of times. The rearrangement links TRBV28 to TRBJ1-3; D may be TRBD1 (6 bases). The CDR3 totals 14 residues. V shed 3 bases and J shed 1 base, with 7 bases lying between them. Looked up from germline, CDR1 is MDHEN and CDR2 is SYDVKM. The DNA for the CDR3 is TGTGCCAGCAGTTTCACAGGGTCTGGAAACACCATATATTTT. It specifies CASSFTGSGNTIYF.